The 10 T cell receptor beta chains in this list originate from one sample, sequenced in a study of T-cell reconstitution after alpha-beta-depleted transplantation in children. For TCRbeta, the library was prepared with unique molecular identifiers. TCRdb independently ran MiXCR on the PCR reads; one entry per CDR3 protein. Counted here are just over 350,000 distinct CDR3 sequences, less than 15% occurring once; the ten biggest clones make up around 4%. Source: PBMCs, taken from the stem cell graft. Receptors originate from a human donor who donated a stem cell graft to a child with Fanconi anemia.

The chain couples TRBV12-3 or TRBV12-4 to TRBJ2-1, with TRBD2 matching over 8 bases. Trimming at V came to 8 bases and at J to 7 bases, leaving 19 bases not matched to a gene. The CDR3 consists of 17 residues. The CDR3 DNA reads as TGTGCCAGCGGGACCGGGGGGGCCTTCCACCCTACTAATGAGCAGTTCTTC. Amino acid sequence: CASGTGGAFHPTNEQFF.

The J gene is TRBJ1-5, the V gene TRBV7-6; D is ambiguous. The CDR3 is 15 residues long. The germline V and J ends were trimmed by 1 base and 2 bases, with 9 bases remaining between them. Germline V gene data show CDR1 as SGHVS and CDR2 as FNYEAQ. The CDR3 reads CASSLGPDGNQPQHF. As DNA, the CDR3 is TGTGCCAGCAGCTTAGGGCCGGATGGCAATCAGCCCCAGCATTTT.

V usage is TRBV4-2 and J usage is TRBJ2-5; 12 bases fit TRBD2. The ends lost 0 bases at V and 5 bases at J; junction bases unmatched: 4. The germline V gene encodes CDR1 LGHNA and CDR2 YNFKEQ. The CDR3 length is 16 residues. The CDR3 DNA sequence: TGTGCCAGCAGCCAAGAATGGACTAGCGGGGCTGAGACCCAGTACTTC. Translation: CASSQEWTSGAETQYF.

This clonotype was counted only a few times. V and J are TRBV2 and TRBJ1-2, with D maybe TRBD1 (5 bases). Germline-derived CDR1 and CDR2 are SNHLY and FYNNEI. The CDR3 is 12 residues long. Trimming shortened V by 7 bases and J by 8 bases, and 14 bases separated the two germline ends. CDR3 residues: CASKQTGAGYTF. CDR3 DNA sequence: TGTGCCAGCAAGCAAACCGGGGCAGGCTACACCTTC.

The chain combines TRBV29-1 with TRBJ2-5; TRBD1 aligns across 8 bases. This CDR3 has 14 residues. V gave up 6 bases and J gave up 5 bases; unmatched junction bases: 11. Germline CDR1 and CDR2: SQVTM and ANQGSEA. DNA for the CDR3: TGCAGCGTCTCGTCCCCGGACAGGGTGGAGACCCAGTACTTC. It yields the protein CSVSSPDRVETQYF.

This clonotype was found a few times. V usage is TRBV7-6 and J usage is TRBJ2-7, with 9 bases matching TRBD1. The CDR3 has 14 residues. V shed 5 bases, J shed 3 bases, and the junction held 5 bases outside the gene matches. In germline, CDR1 is SGHVS, CDR2 FNYEAQ. The CDR3 nucleotides are TGTGCCAGCAGCCCCCGGACAGGGGTCTACGAGCAGTACTTC. Amino acid sequence: CASSPRTGVYEQYF.

The sample holds a few counts of this clonotype. The J gene is TRBJ1-2, the V gene TRBV5-1; TRBD1 agrees at 10 bases. Unmatched junction bases numbered 23, after V lost 0 bases and J lost 6 bases. Germline loops: CDR1 SGHRS, CDR2 YFSETQ. This CDR3 is 21 amino acids long. CDR3 sequence (DNA): TGCGCCAGCAGCTTGGCCTTTGGGACAGGGGCGATCATTCCGGGGGGCCATGGCTACACCTTC. Its translation is CASSLAFGTGAIIPGGHGYTF.

J is TRBJ2-1 and V is TRBV6-5; 7 positions agree with TRBD1. Looked up from germline, CDR1 is MNHEY and CDR2 is SVGAGI. The CDR3 consists of 14 residues. V was pared by 4 bases and J by 4 bases, with 4 bases of the junction left unmatched. This CDR3 is CASSSGQVYNEQFF. The CDR3 DNA reads as TGTGCCAGCAGTTCCGGACAGGTTTACAATGAGCAGTTCTTC.

This clonotype has at least ten counts. Lacking the conserved final phenylalanine or tryptophan, this CDR3 likely reflects a read error. The DNA is omitted, as the CDR3 cannot be located on it reliably, and the CDR3 follows TCRdb's listing. The chain employs TRBV15 and TRBJ2-7; the D call of TRBD1 is as the table states it, not checked on the DNA. Germline values: CDR1 LNHNV, CDR2 YYDKDF (reference sequence). 13 amino acids form the CDR3, both terminal residues included. CDR3 amino acids: CATSRNYQGGFEL.

The chain links TRBV12-3 or TRBV12-4 to TRBJ1-1; no reliable D call. The CDR3 runs 12 residues. V dropped 5 bases and J dropped 8 bases, with 12 bases sitting between them. Here the CDR3 reads CASSQLRVEAFF. The CDR3 DNA reads as TGTGCCAGCAGTCAACTAAGGGTCGAAGCTTTCTTT.